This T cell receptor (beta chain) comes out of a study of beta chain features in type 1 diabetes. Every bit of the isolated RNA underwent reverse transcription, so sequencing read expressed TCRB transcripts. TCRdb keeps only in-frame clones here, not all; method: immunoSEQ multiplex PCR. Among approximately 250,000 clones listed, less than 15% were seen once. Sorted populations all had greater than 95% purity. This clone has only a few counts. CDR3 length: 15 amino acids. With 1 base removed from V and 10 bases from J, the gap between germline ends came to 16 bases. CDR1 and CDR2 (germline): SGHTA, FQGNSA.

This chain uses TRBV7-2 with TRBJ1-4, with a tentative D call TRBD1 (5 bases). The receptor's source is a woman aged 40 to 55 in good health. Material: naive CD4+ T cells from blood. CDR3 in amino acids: CASSLGDAVGGKLFF. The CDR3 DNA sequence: TGTGCCAGCAGCTTAGGGGACGCGGTGGGAGGAAAACTGTTTTTT. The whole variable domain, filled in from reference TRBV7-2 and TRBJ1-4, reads GAGVSQSPSNKVTEKGKDVELRCDPISGHTALYWYRQSLGQGLEFLIYFQGNSAPDKSGLPSDRFSAERTGGSVSTLTIQRTQQEDSAVYLCASSLGDAVGGKLFFGSGTQLSVL.